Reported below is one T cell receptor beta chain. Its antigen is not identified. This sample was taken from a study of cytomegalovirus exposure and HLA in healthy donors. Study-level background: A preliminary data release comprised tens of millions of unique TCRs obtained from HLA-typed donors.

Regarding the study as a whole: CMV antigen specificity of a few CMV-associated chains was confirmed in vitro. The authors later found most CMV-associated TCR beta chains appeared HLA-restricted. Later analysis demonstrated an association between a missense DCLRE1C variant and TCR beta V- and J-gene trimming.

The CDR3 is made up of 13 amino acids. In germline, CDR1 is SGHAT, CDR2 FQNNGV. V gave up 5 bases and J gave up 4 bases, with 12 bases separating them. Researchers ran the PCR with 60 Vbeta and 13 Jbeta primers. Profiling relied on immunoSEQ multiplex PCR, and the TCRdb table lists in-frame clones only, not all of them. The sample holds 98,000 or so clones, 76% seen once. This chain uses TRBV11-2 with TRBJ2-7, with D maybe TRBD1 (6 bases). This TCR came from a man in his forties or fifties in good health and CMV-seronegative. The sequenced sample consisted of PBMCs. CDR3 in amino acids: CASSASQGYEQYF. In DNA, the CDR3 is TGTGCCAGCAGCGCGTCACAGGGTTACGAGCAGTACTTC.